What follows is one T cell receptor beta chain and its context. These data come from a study of cytomegalovirus exposure and HLA in healthy donors. The CDR3 has 15 amino acids. Germline V gene data show CDR1 as KGHSH and CDR2 as LQKENI. V dropped 4 bases and J dropped 3; count of bases not matched to a gene: 6. The data were produced by immunoSEQ multiplex PCR, yet TCRdb's version contains in-frame clones alone and is incomplete. Of 300,000 or so clones in the sample, roughly 90% were seen once. The chain joins TRBV18 to TRBJ1-5; TRBD1 matches at 7 bases. The sequencing sample was made of PBMCs. This TCR came from a man aged 25-40 years in good health and CMV-seronegative. As DNA, the CDR3 is TGTGCCAGCTCACAGCTCCAGGGGGACAATCAGCCCCAGCATTTT. Residues: CASSQLQGDNQPQHF.